The 25 T cell receptor beta chains listed next were all sequenced from one sample in a study of blood T cell repertoires in COVID-19. TCRdb's table, derived via immunoSEQ multiplex PCR, lists solely in-frame clones and lacks some. In the table there are approximately 380,000 clones, about 85% of which are singletons. Sequencing was done on a sample of peripheral blood. These receptors were collected from a young woman with acute or convalescent COVID-19.

This clone was recorded a few times. The chain joins TRBV7-8 to TRBJ1-5; D possibly corresponds to TRBD1 (6 bases). Germline-derived CDR1 and CDR2 are SGHVS and FQNEAQ. The CDR3 spans 15 residues. Trimming stripped 1 base from V and 3 bases from J, with 10 bases between. CDR3 nucleotide sequence: TGTGCCAGCAGCTTAGTGGGGGGGCTCAATCAGCCCCAGCATTTT. Translation: CASSLVGGLNQPQHF.

This chain links TRBV15 with TRBJ2-5, with TRBD2 matching 12 bases. This CDR3 contains 17 residues. Germline V gives CDR1 LNHNV, CDR2 YYDKDF (reference sequence). Trimming took 3 bases from V and 4 from J; bases not matched to a gene: 9. Written as DNA, the CDR3 is TGTGCCACCAGCAGCACTAGCGGGGGGCCAGCAGCAGAGACCCAGTACTTC. Its translation: CATSSTSGGPAAETQYF.

The CDR3: CASSYAGADTEAFF. CDR3 sequence (DNA): TGTGCCAGCAGTTACGCAGGGGCGGACACTGAAGCTTTCTTT. This chain links TRBV6-5 with TRBJ1-1; the D gene is possibly TRBD1 (6 bases). The V end was cut by 2 bases, the J end by 3 bases, with 10 bases between. Germline V CDR1 and CDR2: MNHEY, SVGAGI. The length of the CDR3 is 14 residues.

This sequence joins TRBV4-1 and TRBJ2-3; TRBD1 aligns across 9 bases. Per the germline V gene, CDR1 is MGHRA and CDR2 is YSYEKL. The CDR3 has 15 amino acids. V lost 6 bases, J lost 5 bases, and 9 bases stayed unmatched. This CDR3 reads CASRMYRGQIDTQYF. The CDR3 region has the DNA TGCGCCAGCAGAATGTACAGGGGGCAGATAGATACGCAGTATTTT.

The chain has TRBV5-1 and TRBJ1-3; 8 bases agree with TRBD1. CDR1 is SGHRS, CDR2 YFSETQ, per germline. Trimming at V came to 0 bases and at J to 0 bases, leaving 2 bases not matched to a gene. The CDR3 is 16 amino acids. CDR3 sequence (DNA): TGCGCCAGCAGCTTGGTTGACAGGGGCTCTGGAAACACCATATATTTT. It encodes CASSLVDRGSGNTIYF.

This clone has only a few counts. The rearrangement joins TRBV20-1 to TRBJ1-2; maybe TRBD1 (5 bases). Germline CDR1 DFQATT, CDR2 SNEGSKA (reference sequence). Trimming removed 6 bases from V and 8 bases from J, with 10 bases in between. The CDR3 runs 10 residues. Written as DNA, the CDR3 is TGCAGTGCAAATGGGGCGGGCTACACCTTC. As protein: CSANGAGYTF.

The V and J genes are TRBV21-1 and TRBJ1-2; the D call in the table, TRBD1, was not verified against the DNA. TRBV21-1 is tagged as a pseudogene. CDR3 length equals 15 residues. The CDR3 is CASSKAAVPNYGYTF. Written as DNA, the CDR3 is TGTGCCAGCAGCAAAGCGGCAGTTCCTAACTATGGCTACACCTTC.

The chain has TRBV29-1 and TRBJ1-6, with 7 bases that match TRBD1. Germline loops: CDR1 SQVTM, CDR2 ANQGSEA. V was clipped by 5 bases and J by 9 bases; unmatched bases: 7. CDR3 size: 13 residues. The CDR3 DNA reads as TGCAGCGTTCGACAGGGTCAGGGTTCACCCCTCCACTTT. This encodes CSVRQGQGSPLHF.

J is TRBJ2-5 and V is TRBV5-6, with 10 positions matching TRBD1. The germline V gene encodes CDR1 SGHDT and CDR2 YYEEEE. This CDR3 comprises 15 residues. J lost 5 bases, V lost 3 bases, and 7 bases had no gene match. CDR3: CASSSDRGLRETQYF. The CDR3 coding sequence is TGTGCCAGCAGCTCCGACAGGGGGCTACGGGAGACCCAGTACTTC. The variable domain in full, completed from reference TRBV5-6 and TRBJ2-5, reads DAGVTQSPTHLIKTRGQQVTLRCSPKSGHDTVSWYQQALGQGPQFIFQYYEEEERQRGNFPDRFSGHQFPNYSSELNVNALLLGDSALYLCASSSDRGLRETQYFGPGTRLLVL.

This sequence joins TRBV5-1 and TRBJ1-1, with unresolved D. This CDR3 region has 14 residues. V shed 4 bases and J shed 0 bases, with 10 bases lying between them. Per the germline V gene, CDR1 is SGHRS and CDR2 is YFSETQ. The CDR3 nucleotides read TGCGCCAGCAGCCCCTCAGGCATGAACACTGAAGCTTTCTTT. Its protein product is CASSPSGMNTEAFF.

The rearrangement links TRBV9 to TRBJ1-1, with D possibly being TRBD1 (5 bases). This CDR3 contains 13 residues. The V and J ends lost 2 bases and 1 base respectively, with 6 bases between them. Germline-derived CDR1 and CDR2 are SGDLS and YYNGEE. In DNA, the CDR3 is TGTGCCAGCAGCGTGGACACGAACACTGAAGCTTTCTTT. It encodes CASSVDTNTEAFF.

This clone has only one observation. The V gene is TRBV3-1 (or the pseudogene TRBV3-2), the J gene TRBJ1-2, with a possible D match to TRBD1 (6 bases). This CDR3 region has 14 residues. V was trimmed by 2 bases and J by 6 bases, leaving 13 bases between them. Germline values: CDR1 LGHDT, CDR2 YNNKEL (reference sequence). The CDR3 here is CASSQTGWPDGYTF. CDR3 coding DNA: TGTGCCAGCAGCCAAACAGGGTGGCCAGATGGCTACACCTTC.

This rearrangement joins TRBV19 to TRBJ2-7, with D possibly TRBD2 on 5 matching bases. The CDR3 consists of 11 residues. CDR1 is LNHDA and CDR2 is SQIVND in the germline V gene (reference sequence). V gave up 1 base and J gave up 7 bases, with 5 bases separating them. CDR3 amino acids: CASSIAGEQYF. The DNA of the CDR3 is TGTGCCAGTAGTATAGCGGGGGAGCAGTACTTC. Variable domain in full (rest from reference TRBV19 and TRBJ2-7): DGGITQSPKYLFRKEGQNVTLSCEQNLNHDAMYWYRQDPGQGLRLIYYSQIVNDFQKGDIAEGYSVSREKKESFPLTVTSAQKNPTAFYLCASSIAGEQYFGPGTRLTVT.

This chain joins TRBV28 and TRBJ1-2; no clear D. This CDR3 comprises 17 residues. V gave up 3 bases and J gave up 0 bases, with 17 bases separating them. Per germline, CDR1 MDHEN and CDR2 SYDVKM. The CDR3 here is CASSFGGPYFSNYGYTF. The CDR3 region has the DNA TGTGCCAGCAGTTTCGGCGGGCCCTACTTTTCTAACTATGGCTACACCTTC.

The chain has TRBV9 and TRBJ1-2; D is unresolved. The CDR3 length is 14 residues. V lost 0 bases, J lost 1 base, and 7 bases lay in between. Germline CDR1 and CDR2: SGDLS and YYNGEE. The CDR3 sequence is CASSVGGSNYGYTF. The CDR3 DNA sequence: TGTGCCAGCAGCGTAGGAGGCAGTAACTATGGCTACACCTTC.

The sample holds a few counts of this clone. The rearrangement uses TRBV6-1 and TRBJ1-5; D is ambiguous. V was cut by 1 base and J by 10 bases, with 11 bases left in between. Germline V gene lookup returns CDR1 MNHNS and CDR2 SASEGT. This CDR3 has 13 amino acids. The CDR3 DNA sequence: TGTGCCAGCAGTGAAGACCACTTATCACCCCAGCATTTT. It yields the protein CASSEDHLSPQHF.

The rearrangement links TRBV10-3 to TRBJ1-1, with 7 bases matching TRBD1. This CDR3 is 14 amino acids long. Germline loops: CDR1 ENHRY, CDR2 SYGVKD. V gave up 3 bases and J gave up 4 bases; unmatched junction bases: 5. The CDR3 sequence: CAISDETGFTEAFF. CDR3 in DNA: TGTGCCATCAGTGACGAGACAGGGTTCACTGAAGCTTTCTTT.

CDR3 amino acids: CASSHLTSGRSSTDTQYF. The CDR3, as DNA: TGTGCCAGCAGCCACTTGACTAGCGGGCGTTCTAGCACAGATACGCAGTATTTT. The V and J genes are TRBV2 and TRBJ2-3; TRBD2 matches at 10 bases. The junction had 12 bases not matched to a gene; V was cut back by 6 bases and J by 0 bases. The CDR3 totals 18 residues. Germline CDR1 reads SNHLY; CDR2 reads FYNNEI. Looking up the rest from reference TRBV2 and TRBJ2-3 gives the full variable domain: EPEVTQTPSHQVTQMGQEVILRCVPISNHLYFYWYRQILGQKVEFLVSFYNNEISEKSEIFDDQFSVERPDGSNFTLKIRSTKLEDSAMYFCASSHLTSGRSSTDTQYFGPGTRLTVL.

This sequence joins TRBV11-2 and TRBJ1-6; D remains unclear. The V end lost 2 bases, the J end lost 7 bases, and 6 bases lay between the germline ends. The CDR3 sequence is 13 residues long. Germline loops: CDR1 SGHAT, CDR2 FQNNGV. This CDR3 is CASSLWHNSPLHF. The CDR3 DNA reads as TGTGCCAGCAGCTTATGGCACAATTCACCCCTCCACTTT.

The chain combines TRBV24-1 with TRBJ2-1; 8 bases match TRBD1. After removal of 5 bases from V and 5 bases from J, the junction contained 7 bases not matched to a gene. The length of the CDR3 is 15 residues. Per germline, CDR1 KGHDR and CDR2 SFDVKD. The CDR3 region is CATSGRTGKDNEQFF. The CDR3 region has the DNA TGTGCCACCAGTGGAAGGACAGGGAAGGACAATGAGCAGTTCTTC.

The rearrangement uses TRBV23-1 and TRBJ1-5; the match to TRBD1 covers 9 bases. TRBV23-1 is an ORF for which the function is uncertain. CDR3 length equals 16 residues. Trimming cost V 3 bases and J 5 bases; bases outside gene matches: 8. This chain's CDR3 is CASSQPGQGKDQPQHF. The CDR3 DNA is TGCGCCAGCAGTCAGCCAGGACAGGGGAAGGATCAGCCCCAGCATTTT.

The DNA of the CDR3 is TGTGCCAGCATGGGTGAACAGGGGGCGTACGAGCAGTACTTC. This translates into CASMGEQGAYEQYF. The chain links TRBV2 to TRBJ2-7; TRBD1 agrees at 9 bases. The V segment lost 7 bases and the J segment 4 bases; nucleotides outside the gene matches: 8. This CDR3 comprises 14 residues. Germline CDR1 SNHLY, CDR2 FYNNEI.

This chain uses TRBV5-1 with TRBJ2-3; a weak D match, TRBD2 (6 bases). CDR3 length: 14 amino acids. Trimming left V 0 bases short and J 6 bases short, with 11 bases between. Germline CDR1 reads SGHRS; CDR2 reads YFSETQ. The CDR3 DNA is TGCGCCAGCAGCTTGGAGTGGGGGGTCGATACGCAGTATTTT. It yields the protein CASSLEWGVDTQYF.

The chain couples TRBV3-1 (or the pseudogene TRBV3-2) to TRBJ2-3; a weak D match, TRBD2 (7 bases). This CDR3 has 15 residues. CDR1 is LGHDT and CDR2 is YNNKEL in the germline V gene (reference sequence). V lost 0 bases to trimming and J lost 5 bases, with 12 bases between them. The CDR3 nucleotides read TGTGCCAGCAGCCAAGATGGGGGGGGCAGAGATACGCAGTATTTT. It encodes CASSQDGGGRDTQYF.

This chain links TRBV5-1 with TRBJ2-7, with D unresolved. The CDR3 is made up of 14 amino acids. Germline CDR1 is SGHRS and CDR2 is YFSETQ. Trimming took off 0 bases at V and 2 bases at J, with 9 bases between the two ends. The CDR3 spells CASSLGSATYEQYF. For the CDR3, the DNA is TGCGCCAGCAGCTTGGGATCCGCGACCTACGAGCAGTACTTC.